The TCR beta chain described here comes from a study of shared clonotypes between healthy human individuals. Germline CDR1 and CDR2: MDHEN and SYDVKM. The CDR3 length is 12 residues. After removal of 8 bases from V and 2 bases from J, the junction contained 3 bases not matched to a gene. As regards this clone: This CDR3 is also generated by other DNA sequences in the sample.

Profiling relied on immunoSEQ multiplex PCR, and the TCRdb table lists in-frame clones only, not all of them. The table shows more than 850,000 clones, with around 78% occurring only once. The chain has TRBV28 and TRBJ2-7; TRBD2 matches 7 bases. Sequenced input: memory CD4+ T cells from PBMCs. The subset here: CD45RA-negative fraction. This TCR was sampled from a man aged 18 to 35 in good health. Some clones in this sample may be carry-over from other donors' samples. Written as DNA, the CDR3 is TGTGCCAGCTTGGGGACTACCTACGAGCAGTACTTC. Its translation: CASLGTTYEQYF.